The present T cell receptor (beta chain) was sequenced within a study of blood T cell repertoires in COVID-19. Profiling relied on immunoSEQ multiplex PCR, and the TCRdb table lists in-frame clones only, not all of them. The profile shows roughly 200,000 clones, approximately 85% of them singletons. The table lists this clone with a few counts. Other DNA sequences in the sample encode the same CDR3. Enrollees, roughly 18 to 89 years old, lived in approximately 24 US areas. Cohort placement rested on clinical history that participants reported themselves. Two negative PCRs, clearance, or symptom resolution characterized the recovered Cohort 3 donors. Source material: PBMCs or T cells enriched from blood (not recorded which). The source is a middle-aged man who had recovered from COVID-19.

In nucleotides, the CDR3 is TGCGCCAGCAGCCCGCGGGAAGAGACCCAGTACTTC. Translation gives CASSPREETQYF. The V call is TRBV5-1, the J call TRBJ2-5; possible D gene TRBD2, 5 bases. V lost 4 bases and J lost 3, with 7 bases in between. The CDR3 runs 12 residues. Per germline, CDR1 SGHRS and CDR2 YFSETQ. Drawing the rest from reference TRBV5-1 and TRBJ2-5, the complete variable domain is KAGVTQTPRYLIKTRGQQVTLSCSPISGHRSVSWYQQTPGQGLQFLFEYFSETQRNKGNFPGRFSGRQFSNSRSEMNVSTLELGDSALYLCASSPREETQYFGPGTRLLVL.